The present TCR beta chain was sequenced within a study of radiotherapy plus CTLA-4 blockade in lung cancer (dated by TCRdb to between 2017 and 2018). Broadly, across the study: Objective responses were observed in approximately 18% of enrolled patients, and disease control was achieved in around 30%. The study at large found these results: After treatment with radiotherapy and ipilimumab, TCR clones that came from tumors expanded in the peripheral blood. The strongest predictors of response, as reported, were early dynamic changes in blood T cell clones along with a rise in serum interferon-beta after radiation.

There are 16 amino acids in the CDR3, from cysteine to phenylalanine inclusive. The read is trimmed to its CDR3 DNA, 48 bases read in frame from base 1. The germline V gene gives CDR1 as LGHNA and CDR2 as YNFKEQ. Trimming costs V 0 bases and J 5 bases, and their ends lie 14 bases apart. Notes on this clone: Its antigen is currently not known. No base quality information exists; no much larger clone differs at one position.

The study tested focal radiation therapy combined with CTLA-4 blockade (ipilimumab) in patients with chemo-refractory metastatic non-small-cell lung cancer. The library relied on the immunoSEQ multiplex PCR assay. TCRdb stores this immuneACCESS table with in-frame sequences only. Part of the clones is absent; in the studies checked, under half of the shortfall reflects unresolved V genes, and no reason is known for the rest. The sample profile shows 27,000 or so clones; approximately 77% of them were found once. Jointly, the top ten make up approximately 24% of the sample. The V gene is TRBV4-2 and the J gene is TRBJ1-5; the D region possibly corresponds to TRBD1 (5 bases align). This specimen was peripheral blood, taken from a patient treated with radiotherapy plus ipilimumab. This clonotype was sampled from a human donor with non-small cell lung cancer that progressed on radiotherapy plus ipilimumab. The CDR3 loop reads CASSQEDQGGDQPQHF. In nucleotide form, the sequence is TGTGCCAGCAGCCAAGAGGATCAGGGTGGGGATCAGCCCCAGCATTTT.